Here is one TCR beta chain with its context. Its antigen is unknown. This table comes from immunoSEQ multiplex PCR, and its TCRdb copy is limited to in-frame clones, with some not included. The sample consists of just under 150,000 clones, roughly 90% of them appearing once. The germline V gene encodes CDR1 KGHSH and CDR2 LQKENI. V lost 0 bases, J lost 5 bases, and 9 bases lay in between. The CDR3 is 14 residues long. The record originates from a study of cytomegalovirus exposure and HLA in healthy donors. Study-wide results and caveats: A few chains linked to CMV were shown in vitro to be specific for CMV antigens. The tendency of first-cohort TCR clusters to co-occur in the roughly 130 validation repertoires was the finding of a later analysis. The majority of TCR sequences were rare, yet some public TCRs appeared in many donors. Reports credit the classifier with highly specific, highly sensitive diagnosis of cytomegalovirus status.

This clonotype originated in a man aged 18-30 years in good health and CMV-seropositive. The chain links TRBV18 to TRBJ2-3; D is perhaps TRBD2 (5 bases). The sample taken for sequencing was PBMCs. In nucleotides, the CDR3 is TGTGCCAGCTCACCACCTTCACTAGGAGATACGCAGTATTTT. It yields the protein CASSPPSLGDTQYF. The entire variable domain, with the rest obtained from reference TRBV18 and TRBJ2-3, is as follows: NAGVMQNPRHLVRRRGQEARLRCSPMKGHSHVYWYRQLPEEGLKFMVYLQKENIIDESGMPKERFSAEFPKEGPSILRIQQVVRGDSAAYFCASSPPSLGDTQYFGPGTRLTVL.